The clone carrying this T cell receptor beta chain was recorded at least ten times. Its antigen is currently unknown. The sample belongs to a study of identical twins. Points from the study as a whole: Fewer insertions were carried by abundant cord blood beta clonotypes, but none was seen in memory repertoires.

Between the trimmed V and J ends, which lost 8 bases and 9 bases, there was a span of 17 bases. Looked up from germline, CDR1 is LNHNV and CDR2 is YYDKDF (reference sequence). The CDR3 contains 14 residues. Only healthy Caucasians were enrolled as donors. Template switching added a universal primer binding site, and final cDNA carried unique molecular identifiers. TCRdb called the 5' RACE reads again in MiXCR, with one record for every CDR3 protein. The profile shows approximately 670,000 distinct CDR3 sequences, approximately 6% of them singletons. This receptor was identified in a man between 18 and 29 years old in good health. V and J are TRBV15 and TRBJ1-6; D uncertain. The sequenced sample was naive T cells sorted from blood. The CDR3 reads CATRSDSGFSPLHF. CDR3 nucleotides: TGTGCCACCCGCTCGGACTCGGGCTTTTCACCCCTCCACTTT.